A single sample is the source of the 17 T cell receptor beta chains below, sequenced in a study of T cells in Graves' hyperthyroidism and ophthalmopathy. There were TCR beta CDR3 regions amplified from RNA transcripts. During a first-round RT-PCR of the TCR CDR3, the HTBI primer set was used. Via MiXCR, TCRdb re-called the multiplex PCR reads, giving one row per CDR3 protein. The table shows around 700,000 distinct CDR3 sequences, with around 19% occurring only once. The sequencing sample was made of blood. The receptors were sampled from a woman in her fifties or sixties with Graves' hyperthyroidism that later progressed to Graves' ophthalmopathy.

This clonotype was recorded a few times. The chain couples TRBV6-5 to TRBJ1-5; D unresolved. CDR1 and CDR2 (germline): MNHEY, SVGAGI. Between the trimmed V and J ends, which lost 0 bases and 0 bases, there was a span of 15 bases. The CDR3 has 18 residues. The CDR3 loop is CASSYSSGPVYSNQPQHF. CDR3 nucleotides: TGTGCCAGCAGTTACTCGAGTGGTCCGGTCTATAGCAATCAGCCCCAGCATTTT.

This clonotype was found a few times. The genes are TRBV11-2 and TRBJ2-3; D is perhaps TRBD2 (7 bases). The CDR3 is made up of 14 amino acids. Trimming removed 6 bases from V and 6 bases from J, with 16 bases in between. Germline V gene sequence: CDR1 SGHAT, CDR2 FQNNGV. The CDR3 DNA is TGTGCCAGCAGTAAAACGGGGGGCCGGGATACGCAGTATTTT. Amino acid sequence: CASSKTGGRDTQYF.

This clonotype was counted between two and nine times. This chain uses TRBV12-3 or TRBV12-4 with TRBJ1-1; D is ambiguous. The length of the CDR3 is 15 residues. V gave up 8 bases and J gave up 0 bases, with 16 bases separating them. The CDR3 sequence: CASVPFEAMNTEAFF. The CDR3 bases are TGTGCCAGCGTGCCGTTTGAGGCTATGAACACTGAAGCTTTCTTT.

Ten or more counts support this clonotype. The DNA of the CDR3 is TGTGCCAGCACCCCTGGCGTACGGACTAGCACAGATACGCAGTATTTT. This sequence encodes CASTPGVRTSTDTQYF. This rearrangement joins TRBV3-1 to TRBJ2-3, with D maybe TRBD2 (5 bases). The CDR3 has 16 amino acids. Trimming pared 7 bases from V and 0 bases from J, leaving 17 bases between. Looked up from germline, CDR1 is LGHDT and CDR2 is YNNKEL (reference sequence).

This clonotype came up many times. This chain joins TRBV29-1 and TRBJ1-1; a possible D gene is TRBD1 (5 bases). CDR1 and CDR2 (germline): SQVTM, ANQGSEA. The CDR3 extends over 13 amino acids. V lost 6 bases, J lost 3 bases, and 14 bases lay in between. Here the CDR3 reads CSVRTIGDTEAFF. The CDR3 DNA reads as TGCAGCGTCCGGACAATAGGGGACACTGAAGCTTTCTTT.

This clonotype was picked up a small number of times. The V call is TRBV5-1, the J call TRBJ2-2; 8 bases agree with TRBD2. CDR3 length equals 17 residues. V lost 1 base to trimming and J lost 1 base; unmatched junction nucleotides: 6. The germline V gene encodes CDR1 SGHRS and CDR2 YFSETQ. CDR3 in amino acids: CASSLYTSGWNTGELFF. In DNA form, the CDR3 reads TGCGCCAGCAGCTTGTATACTAGCGGATGGAACACCGGGGAGCTGTTTTTT.

This clonotype was detected ten times or more. J is TRBJ2-5 and V is TRBV7-2; weak D call: TRBD1 (6 bases). Germline V CDR1 and CDR2: SGHTA, FQGNSA. This CDR3 spans 17 amino acids. Trimming removed 5 bases from V and 5 bases from J, with 24 bases in between. The CDR3 is CASSPSPGTGSLETQYF. The CDR3 DNA is TGTGCCAGCAGCCCCTCCCCAGGAACAGGGTCACTGGAGACCCAGTACTTC.

This clonotype was seen at least ten times. The chain carries TRBV5-1 and TRBJ1-1; D gene uncertain. Germline CDR1 reads SGHRS; CDR2 reads YFSETQ. V lost 3 bases, J lost 4 bases, and 13 bases lay in between. The CDR3 spans 14 residues. The CDR3 DNA reads TGCGCCAGCAGCTACTCACATGGCGGCACTGAAGCTTTCTTT. Encoded protein: CASSYSHGGTEAFF.

This clonotype was seen at least ten times. The rearrangement links TRBV7-8 to TRBJ2-7; 7 bases are a match to TRBD2. The V and J ends lost 1 base and 0 bases, in that order; junction bases with no gene match: 3. This CDR3 comprises 15 residues. Germline CDR1 reads SGHVS; CDR2 reads FQNEAQ. In DNA, the CDR3 is TGTGCCAGCAGCTTAGACGGGACTACCTCCTACGAGCAGTACTTC. Translated: CASSLDGTTSYEQYF.

This rearrangement joins TRBV25-1 to TRBJ1-6, with D unresolved. CDR3 length: 14 residues. Trimming stripped 6 bases from V and 5 bases from J, with 11 bases between. CDR1 is MGHDK and CDR2 is SYGVNS in the germline V gene. CDR3 bases: TGTGCCAGCAGAAGGGCGGTTGATAATTCACCCCTCCACTTT. Its protein is CASRRAVDNSPLHF.

The J gene is TRBJ1-6, the V gene TRBV9; 9 nucleotides line up with TRBD1. Germline V gives CDR1 SGDLS, CDR2 YYNGEE. J was trimmed by 14 bases and V by 6 bases; bases with no gene match: 12. The CDR3 is made up of 14 amino acids. CDR3 in amino acids: CASNRDRASETLHF. DNA for the CDR3: TGTGCCAGCAATCGGGACAGGGCCTCGGAAACCCTCCACTTT.

The V and J genes are TRBV12-3 or TRBV12-4 and TRBJ1-3, with 7 nucleotides matching TRBD1. The CDR3 loop spans 14 amino acids. V shed 9 bases, J shed 3 bases, and the junction held 8 bases outside the gene matches. The chain's CDR3 is CASNSDRDGNTIYF. In DNA form, the CDR3 reads TGTGCCAGTAACTCCGACAGGGATGGAAACACCATATATTTT.

This clonotype showed up just once. This may be a read error: a much more frequent sequence differs by one nucleotide. The chain couples TRBV20-1 to TRBJ2-1; D might be TRBD1 (5 bases). In germline, CDR1 is DFQATT, CDR2 SNEGSKA (reference sequence). CDR3 size: 17 residues. The CDR3, as DNA: TGCAGTGCTAGAGATCGAAATTGGGGCTCCTCCTACAGTGAGCAGTTCTTC. It translates to CSARDRNWGSSYSEQFF.

This clonotype has a count of ten or more. V is TRBV11-2 and J is TRBJ2-4; 7 positions agree with TRBD2. The CDR3 sequence is 18 residues long. V lost 2 bases, J lost 0 bases, and 10 bases stayed unmatched. Germline V lookup: CDR1 SGHAT, CDR2 FQNNGV. The CDR3 coding sequence is TGTGCCAGCAGCTTAAGGGCAGGAGCGGGAAGAGCCAAAAACATTCAGTACTTC. This translates into CASSLRAGAGRAKNIQYF.

The sample holds many counts of this clonotype. V usage is TRBV15 and J usage is TRBJ1-5, with D hard to call. V lost 2 bases and J lost 5, with 16 bases in between. From germline, CDR1 is LNHNV and CDR2 YYDKDF (reference sequence). The CDR3 is 16 amino acids. CDR3 DNA: TGTGCCACCAGCAGACTGCACGGCTTAGAATATCAGCCCCAGCATTTT. This codes for CATSRLHGLEYQPQHF.

V is TRBV6-5 and J is TRBJ1-4; D is perhaps TRBD1 (5 bases). V shed 2 bases and J shed 2 bases, with 6 bases lying between them. Germline V gives CDR1 MNHEY, CDR2 SVGAGI. The CDR3 contains 14 residues. CDR3 sequence reads: CASSYAGTNEKLFF. As DNA, the CDR3 is TGTGCCAGCAGTTACGCAGGGACTAATGAAAAACTGTTTTTT.

This clonotype was seen repeatedly, ten times or more. CDR3 nucleotides: TGTGCCAGCTCACCAACGACAGATACTGAAGCTTTCTTT. It translates to CASSPTTDTEAFF. The chain couples TRBV18 to TRBJ1-1, with TRBD1 as a possible D gene (5 bases). The CDR3 is made up of 13 amino acids. Per the germline V gene, CDR1 is KGHSH and CDR2 is LQKENI. The V gene lost 2 bases and the J gene lost 5 bases, with 9 bases spanning the gap.